This paragraph covers one T cell receptor beta chain sequence. The source of the sample is a study of cytomegalovirus exposure and HLA in healthy donors. Primers for the PCR totalled 60 Vbeta and 13 Jbeta. Only in-frame clones appear in the TCRdb table, and some are missing; sequencing was by immunoSEQ multiplex PCR. The sample consists of fewer than 100,000 clones, 78% of them appearing once. This CDR3 spans 12 amino acids. The V end lost 1 base, the J end lost 5 bases, and 5 bases lay between the germline ends. From germline, CDR1 is SGHVS and CDR2 FQNEAQ. The TCR was taken from a woman aged 60-70 years in good health and CMV-seronegative. The chain recombines TRBV7-8 with TRBJ2-5; no reliable D call. The sequenced material came from PBMCs. The CDR3 DNA reads TGTGCCAGCAGCTTAGATCAGGAGACCCAGTACTTC. This sequence encodes CASSLDQETQYF.